The sequence of this T cell receptor (beta chain) was determined in a study of cytomegalovirus exposure and HLA in healthy donors. Study as a whole: It was reported in a later analysis that the same platform had been used for the roughly 130 validation repertoires as for the 550 to 750 first-cohort repertoires. Notes on the study in general: The classifier reportedly diagnosed cytomegalovirus status with high specificity and sensitivity. It was 150 to 200 TCR beta chains that were listed as cytomegalovirus-associated.

The donors were members of the validation cohort, which comprised about 130 subjects and was separate from the first cohort of more than 500 subjects. The CDR3 runs 12 residues. The germline V and J ends were trimmed by 3 bases and 8 bases, with 10 bases remaining between them. Germline loops: CDR1 LNHDA, CDR2 SQIVND (reference sequence). This clone was seen only once. As yet, its antigen is unknown. Profiled with immunoSEQ multiplex PCR; TCRdb holds only in-frame clones, not every one. The sample comprises 150,000 to 200,000 clones, 86% of which are singletons, and over 1.1% rests with the top ten. Sequencing was carried out using PBMCs. The gene calls are TRBV19 and TRBJ1-1; D not resolved. The TCR comes from a young woman in good health and CMV-seronegative. CDR3 loop: CASSMNWREAFF. CDR3 nucleotides: TGTGCCAGTAGTATGAATTGGAGGGAAGCTTTCTTT.